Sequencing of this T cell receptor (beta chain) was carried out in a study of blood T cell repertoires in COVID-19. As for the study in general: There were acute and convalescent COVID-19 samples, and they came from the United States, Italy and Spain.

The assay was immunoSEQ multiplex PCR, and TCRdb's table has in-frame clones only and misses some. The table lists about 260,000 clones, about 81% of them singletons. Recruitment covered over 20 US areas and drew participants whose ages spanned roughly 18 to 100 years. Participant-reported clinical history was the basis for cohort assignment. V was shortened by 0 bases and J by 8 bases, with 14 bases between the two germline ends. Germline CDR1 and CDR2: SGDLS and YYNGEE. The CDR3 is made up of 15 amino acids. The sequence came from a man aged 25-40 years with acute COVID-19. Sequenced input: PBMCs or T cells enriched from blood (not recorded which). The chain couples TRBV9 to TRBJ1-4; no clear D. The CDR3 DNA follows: TGTGCCAGCAGCGTAGGAGACGCAACGGGAGAAAAACTGTTTTTT. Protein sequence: CASSVGDATGEKLFF.